A selection of T cell receptor beta chains follows, all from one sample in a study of T cells in Graves' hyperthyroidism and ophthalmopathy. Using its own MiXCR run on the multiplex PCR reads, TCRdb lists one record per CDR3 protein. The table shows about 380,000 distinct CDR3 sequences, with 15% to 20% occurring only once. Sequencing was carried out using blood. These receptors all stem from a man aged 18 to 29 with Graves' ophthalmopathy. The CDR3 runs from the conserved cysteine through the conserved F or W. D genes are given only for firm matches. Size tells how often a clone was seen (once, few, many) or the class of an expanded clone, and some rows leave it out.

V gene: TRBV7-9
clone size: .
J gene: TRBJ2-7
D gene: .
CDR3 protein: CASSPKLGGTYEQYF
CDR3 DNA: TGTGCCAGCAGTCCAAAGTTGGGCGGAACCTACGAGCAGTACTTC

V gene: TRBV14
clone size: few
J gene: TRBJ1-2
D gene: TRBD1
CDR3 protein: CASSQSRTGGYGYTF
CDR3 DNA: TGTGCCAGCAGCCAATCCCGGACAGGGGGCTATGGCTACACCTTC

V gene: TRBV5-4
clone size: few
J gene: TRBJ1-2
D gene: .
CDR3 protein: CASSLLTGANYGYTF
CDR3 DNA: TGTGCCAGCAGCTTGTTGACAGGAGCCAACTATGGCTACACCTTC

V gene: TRBV28
clone size: many
J gene: TRBJ2-3
D gene: TRBD2
CDR3 protein: CASHDRGGRTDTQYF
CDR3 DNA: TGTGCCAGCCATGATCGCGGGGGGCGTACAGATACGCAGTATTTT

V gene: TRBV29-1
clone size: .
J gene: TRBJ1-5
D gene: .
CDR3 protein: CSVAWGSNQPQHF
CDR3 DNA: TGCAGCGTTGCTTGGGGGAGCAATCAGCCCCAGCATTTT

V gene: TRBV27
clone size: .
J gene: TRBJ2-7
D gene: TRBD2
CDR3 protein: CASSLPGGALFGEQYF
CDR3 DNA: TGTGCCAGCAGTTTACCGGGGGGGGCCCTCTTCGGAGAGCAGTACTTC

V gene: TRBV9
clone size: .
J gene: TRBJ2-3
D gene: TRBD2
CDR3 protein: CASSETSGGLHTDTQYF
CDR3 DNA: TGTGCCAGCAGCGAGACTAGCGGGGGCCTGCACACAGATACGCAGTATTTT

V gene: TRBV14
clone size: few
J gene: TRBJ2-3
D gene: TRBD2
CDR3 protein: CASSSSGGMQYF
CDR3 DNA: TGTGCCAGCAGTTCTAGCGGGGGTATGCAGTATTTT

V gene: TRBV28
clone size: .
J gene: TRBJ2-3
D gene: .
CDR3 protein: CASTSGGAGDTQYF
CDR3 DNA: TGTGCCAGCACATCAGGGGGGGCCGGGGATACGCAGTATTTT

V gene: TRBV5-1
clone size: few
J gene: TRBJ2-1
D gene: TRBD2
CDR3 protein: CASSGEGWGQFF
CDR3 DNA: TGCGCCAGCAGCGGGGAGGGGTGGGGGCAGTTCTTC

V gene: TRBV4-1
clone size: few
J gene: TRBJ1-6
D gene: TRBD1
CDR3 protein: CASSQGQGNSPLHF
CDR3 DNA: TGCGCCAGCAGCCAAGGACAGGGGAATTCACCCCTCCACTTT

V gene: TRBV14
clone size: few
J gene: TRBJ2-1
D gene: .
CDR3 protein: CASAQDSGDNEQFF
CDR3 DNA: TGTGCCAGCGCACAAGATTCAGGGGACAATGAGCAGTTCTTC

V gene: TRBV5-1
clone size: .
J gene: TRBJ2-1
D gene: TRBD1
CDR3 protein: CASSLEGQPDNEQFF
CDR3 DNA: TGCGCCAGCAGCTTGGAGGGACAGCCAGACAATGAGCAGTTCTTC

V gene: TRBV2
clone size: few
J gene: TRBJ2-4
D gene: .
CDR3 protein: CAGSPDGIAKNIQYF
CDR3 DNA: TGTGCCGGCAGCCCGGACGGAATAGCCAAAAACATTCAGTACTTC

V gene: TRBV5-6
clone size: many
J gene: TRBJ2-5
D gene: .
CDR3 protein: CASSWGKGLQETQYF
CDR3 DNA: TGTGCCAGCAGCTGGGGGAAGGGACTTCAAGAGACCCAGTACTTC